The 20 T cell receptor beta chains below were found in one sample sequenced in a study of blood T cells in healthy people across ages. A second about 6 to 12 cycle PCR used barcoded and J-beta primers. TCRdb re-called the 5' RACE reads through MiXCR, storing one row per CDR3 protein. This table has approximately 1,700,000 distinct CDR3 sequences, approximately 40% appearing once. Sequences were obtained from blood. The receptors shown here come from a human donor in good health.

A few counts support this clonotype. The chain recombines TRBV4-3 with TRBJ1-2; 8 nucleotides align to TRBD1. CDR3 length: 14 amino acids. Germline CDR1 and CDR2: LGHNA and YSLEER. Losses at the gene ends were 1 base for V and 8 bases for J; bases not matched to a gene: 6. In DNA, the CDR3 is TGCGCCAGCAGCCAAGCCCAGGGGGCGGTAGGCTACACCTTC. Translating gives CASSQAQGAVGYTF.

Only a few counts were recorded for this clonotype. This sequence joins TRBV29-1 and TRBJ2-3; D may be TRBD1 or TRBD2 (5 bases each). The CDR3 runs 15 residues. Trimming shortened V by 0 bases and J by 0 bases, and 10 bases separated the two germline ends. Germline CDR1 and CDR2: SQVTM and ANQGSEA. CDR3 protein: CSVEEIGGSTDTQYF. In DNA form, the CDR3 reads TGCAGCGTTGAAGAAATTGGGGGAAGCACAGATACGCAGTATTTT.

This clonotype appeared a few times. The V call is TRBV4-1, the J call TRBJ2-6; D call uncertain. The V end was cut by 1 base, the J end by 7 bases, with 8 bases between. The CDR3 spans 14 residues. CDR1 is MGHRA, CDR2 YSYEKL, per germline. The CDR3 DNA is TGCGCCAGCAGCCAAGCGCGTCTTGCCAACGTCCTGACTTTC. Its translation is CASSQARLANVLTF.

V is TRBV4-2 and J is TRBJ2-1; D uncertain. This CDR3 contains 15 residues. Trimming cost V 1 base and J 6 bases, with 13 bases left between them. Germline CDR1 LGHNA, CDR2 YNFKEQ. The CDR3 sequence is CASSQVLRGSNEQFF. The CDR3 DNA follows: TGTGCCAGCAGCCAAGTATTGCGCGGTTCCAATGAGCAGTTCTTC.

This clonotype was detected a few times. The chain combines TRBV20-1 with TRBJ2-5; maybe TRBD2 (7 bases). Deletions cut 8 bases from V and 4 bases from J, with 20 bases between. Germline loops: CDR1 DFQATT, CDR2 SNEGSKA (reference sequence). This CDR3 is built from 14 residues. Written as DNA, the CDR3 is TGCAGTTCTAAACGGGGGAGGGGGGGAGAGACCCAGTACTTC. Protein sequence: CSSKRGRGGETQYF.

The V call is TRBV6-2 or TRBV6-3, the J call TRBJ1-1, with D possibly matching TRBD1 (6 bases). V lost 6 bases and J 1 base, leaving 12 bases between the germline ends. This CDR3 region has 14 residues. The germline V gene has CDR1 MNHEY and CDR2 SVGEGT. For the CDR3, the DNA is TGTGCCAGCAGGAGGGGGGGTTCGAACACTGAAGCTTTCTTT. Protein sequence: CASRRGGSNTEAFF.

Turning to this clonotype: The junction shows a germline mismatch at one end, possibly a read error. The chain links TRBV10-3 to TRBJ2-4, with a tentative D call TRBD1 (6 bases). The CDR3 covers 16 residues. Germline CDR1 reads ENHRY; CDR2 reads SYGVKD. The CDR3 DNA sequence: TGCCCCCTGCCAACGTTTATGTCGGGACAAAACTACGGGCAGTACTTC. It encodes CPLPTFMSGQNYGQYF.

CDR3 sequence (DNA): TGCAGCGTTGTACGGGGGATGGGTGGCTACACCTTC. Amino acid sequence: CSVVRGMGGYTF. The V gene is TRBV29-1, the J gene TRBJ1-2; weak D call: TRBD1 (5 bases). Trimming took 4 bases from V and 7 from J, leaving 13 bases between them. CDR1 is SQVTM, CDR2 ANQGSEA, per germline. CDR3 size: 12 residues.

This sequence joins TRBV9 and TRBJ2-6; 9 positions agree with TRBD1. Trimming took 5 bases from V and 0 from J; bases not matched to a gene: 12. The CDR3 has 19 residues. Germline V gene lookup returns CDR1 SGDLS and CDR2 YYNGEE. In DNA, the CDR3 is TGTGCCAGCAGAGGTATTCAGGGGACAGGGCCCTCTGGGGCCAACGTCCTGACTTTC. This sequence encodes CASRGIQGTGPSGANVLTF.

V is TRBV15 and J is TRBJ2-7, with 8 bases lining up with TRBD1. Per the germline V gene, CDR1 is LNHNV and CDR2 is YYDKDF (reference sequence). There are 13 residues in the CDR3. The junction had 2 bases not matched to a gene; V was cut back by 3 bases and J by 4 bases. CDR3 sequence (DNA): TGTGCCACCAGCAGGGGACAGGAATACGAGCAGTACTTC. It yields the protein CATSRGQEYEQYF.

The chain employs TRBV4-3 and TRBJ2-5; possibly TRBD2 for D (5 bases). The J call is doubtful: the DNA matches TRBJ2-7 better. The CDR3 is 14 residues long. Germline assignment: CDR1 LGHNA and CDR2 YSLEER. CDR3 nucleotide sequence: TGCGCCAGCAGCCAAAACCGGGCCGGGAACGAGCAGTACTTC. Its protein is CASSQNRAGNEQYF.

This clonotype was recorded once. V usage is TRBV14 and J usage is TRBJ1-2, with 7 positions matching TRBD1. Germline-derived CDR1 and CDR2 are SGHDN and FVKESK. CDR3 length: 15 residues. The V and J ends lost 4 bases and 8 bases, in that order; junction bases with no gene match: 13. CDR3 DNA sequence: TGTGCCAGCAGCCGGAGGGGCAGGGGGGTAGACGGCTACACCTTC. It encodes CASSRRGRGVDGYTF.

The rearrangement joins TRBV6-5 to TRBJ2-5; possibly TRBD1 for D (6 bases). Trimming removed 4 bases from V and 11 bases from J, with 20 bases in between. CDR3 size: 14 residues. Germline CDR1 is MNHEY and CDR2 is SVGAGI. CDR3 coding DNA: TGTGCCAGCAGTTCTTTACTCGGACAGTCGAAGCAGTACTTC. Amino acid sequence: CASSSLLGQSKQYF.

This clonotype showed up just once. This chain links TRBV4-1 with TRBJ2-7; a weak D match, TRBD1 (6 bases). This CDR3 is 16 amino acids long. CDR1 is MGHRA, CDR2 YSYEKL, per germline. V lost 1 base to trimming and J lost 4 bases, with 17 bases between them. In DNA, the CDR3 is TGCGCCAGCAGCCAAGTACCACAGGGCAATTATTACGAGCAGTACTTC. This sequence encodes CASSQVPQGNYYEQYF.

The chain is built from TRBV12-3 or TRBV12-4 and TRBJ2-3; 10 nucleotides match TRBD2. The junction had 7 bases not matched to a gene; V was cut back by 1 base and J by 6 bases. The CDR3 sequence is 16 residues long. In DNA, the CDR3 is TGTGCCAGCAGTTTAGAAGTAGCGGGGGGCATGGATACGCAGTATTTT. As protein: CASSLEVAGGMDTQYF.

The CDR3 loop is CATWNSPEAFF. The CDR3 nucleotides read TGTGCCACATGGAACAGCCCTGAAGCTTTCTTT. V is TRBV6-2 or TRBV6-3 and J is TRBJ1-1; D gene unclear. The CDR3 runs 11 residues. Per germline, CDR1 MNHEY and CDR2 SVGEGT. V shed 10 bases and J shed 6 bases, with 12 bases lying between them.

This clonotype was seen a handful of times. The rearrangement joins TRBV11-3 to TRBJ2-7; 8 positions match TRBD1. V lost 3 bases, J lost 3 bases, and 7 bases stayed unmatched. Germline CDR1 reads SGHNT; CDR2 reads YENEEA. The CDR3 runs 15 residues. The CDR3, as DNA: TGTGCCAGCAGCTTCCTCGACAGGGGCCACTACGAGCAGTACTTC. Encoded protein: CASSFLDRGHYEQYF.

CDR3 region: CASSLVAGWVRRTEAFF. As DNA, the CDR3 is TGCGCCAGCAGCTTGGTGGCAGGGTGGGTACGAAGGACTGAAGCTTTCTTT. V usage is TRBV5-1 and J usage is TRBJ1-1; D may be TRBD1 (5 bases). This CDR3 region has 17 residues. V shed 0 bases and J shed 5 bases, with 20 bases lying between them. Germline loops: CDR1 SGHRS, CDR2 YFSETQ.

This chain joins TRBV10-3 and TRBJ2-7, with 9 bases lining up with TRBD1. J lost 1 base, V lost 1 base, and 14 bases had no gene match. Germline V CDR1 and CDR2: ENHRY, SYGVKD. The CDR3 spans 19 residues. This CDR3 is CAISEYGTGLPQSSYEQYF. DNA of the CDR3: TGTGCCATCAGTGAGTACGGGACAGGGCTTCCCCAGAGTTCCTACGAGCAGTACTTC.

The chain uses TRBV7-2 and TRBJ1-4, with no clear D. The CDR3 is 17 residues long. Trimming took off 2 bases at V and 5 bases at J, with 18 bases between the two ends. Germline V lookup: CDR1 SGHTA, CDR2 FQGNSA. CDR3 bases: TGTGCCAGCAGCTTATGGTCTGGTAAAAGGCTCAATGAAAAACTGTTTTTT. Residues: CASSLWSGKRLNEKLFF.